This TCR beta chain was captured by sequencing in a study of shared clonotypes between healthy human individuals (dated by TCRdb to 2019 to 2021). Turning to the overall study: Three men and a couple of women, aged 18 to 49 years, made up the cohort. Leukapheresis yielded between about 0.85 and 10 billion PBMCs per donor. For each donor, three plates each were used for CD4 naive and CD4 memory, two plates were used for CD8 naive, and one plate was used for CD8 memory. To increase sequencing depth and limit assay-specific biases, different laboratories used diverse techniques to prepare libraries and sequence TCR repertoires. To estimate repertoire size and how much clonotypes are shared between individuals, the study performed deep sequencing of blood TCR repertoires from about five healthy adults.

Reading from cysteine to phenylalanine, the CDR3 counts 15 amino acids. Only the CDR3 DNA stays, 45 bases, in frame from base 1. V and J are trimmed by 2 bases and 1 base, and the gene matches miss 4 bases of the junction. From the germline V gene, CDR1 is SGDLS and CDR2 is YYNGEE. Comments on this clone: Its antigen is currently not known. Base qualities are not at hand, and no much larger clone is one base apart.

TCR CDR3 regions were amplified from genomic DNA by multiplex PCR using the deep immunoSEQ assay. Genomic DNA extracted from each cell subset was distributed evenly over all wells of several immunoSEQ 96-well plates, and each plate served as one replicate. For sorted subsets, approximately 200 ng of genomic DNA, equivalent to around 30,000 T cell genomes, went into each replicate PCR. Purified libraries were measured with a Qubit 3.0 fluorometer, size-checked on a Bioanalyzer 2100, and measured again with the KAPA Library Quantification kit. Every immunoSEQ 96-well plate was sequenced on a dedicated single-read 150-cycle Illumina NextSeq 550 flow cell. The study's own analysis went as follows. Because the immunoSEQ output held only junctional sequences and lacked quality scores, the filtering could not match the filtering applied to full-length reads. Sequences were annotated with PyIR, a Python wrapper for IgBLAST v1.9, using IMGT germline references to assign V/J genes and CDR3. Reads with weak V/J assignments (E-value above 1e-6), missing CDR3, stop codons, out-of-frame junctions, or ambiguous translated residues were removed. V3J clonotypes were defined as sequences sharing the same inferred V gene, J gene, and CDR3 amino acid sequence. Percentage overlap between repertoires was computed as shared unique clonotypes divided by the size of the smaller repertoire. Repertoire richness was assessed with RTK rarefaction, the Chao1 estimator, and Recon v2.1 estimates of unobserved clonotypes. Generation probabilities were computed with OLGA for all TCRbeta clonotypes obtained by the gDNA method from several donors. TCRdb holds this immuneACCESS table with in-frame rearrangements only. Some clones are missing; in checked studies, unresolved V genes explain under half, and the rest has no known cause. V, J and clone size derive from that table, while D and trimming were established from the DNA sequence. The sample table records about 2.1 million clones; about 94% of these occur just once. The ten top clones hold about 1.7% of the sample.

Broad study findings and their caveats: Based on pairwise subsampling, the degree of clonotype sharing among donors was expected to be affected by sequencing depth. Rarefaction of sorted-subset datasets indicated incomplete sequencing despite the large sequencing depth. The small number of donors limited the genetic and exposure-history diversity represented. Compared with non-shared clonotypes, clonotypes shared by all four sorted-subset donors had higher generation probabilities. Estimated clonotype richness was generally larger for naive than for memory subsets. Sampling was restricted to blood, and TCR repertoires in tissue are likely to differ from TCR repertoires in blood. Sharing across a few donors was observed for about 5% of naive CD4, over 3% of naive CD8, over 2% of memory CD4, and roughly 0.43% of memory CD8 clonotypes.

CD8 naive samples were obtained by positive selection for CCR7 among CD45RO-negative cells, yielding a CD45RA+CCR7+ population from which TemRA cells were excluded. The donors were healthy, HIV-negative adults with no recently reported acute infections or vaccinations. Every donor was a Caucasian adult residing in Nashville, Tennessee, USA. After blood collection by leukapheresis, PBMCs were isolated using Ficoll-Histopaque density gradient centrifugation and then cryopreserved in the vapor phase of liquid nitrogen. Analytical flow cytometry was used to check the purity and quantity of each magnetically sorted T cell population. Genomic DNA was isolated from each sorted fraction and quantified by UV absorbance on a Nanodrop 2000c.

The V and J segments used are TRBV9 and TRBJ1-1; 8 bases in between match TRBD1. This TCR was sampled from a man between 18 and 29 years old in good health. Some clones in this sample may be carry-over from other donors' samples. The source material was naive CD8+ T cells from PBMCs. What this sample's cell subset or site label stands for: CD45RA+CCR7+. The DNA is TGTGCCAGCAGCGTGCAGGGGACAGGGAACACTGAAGCTTTCTTT. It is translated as CASSVQGTGNTEAFF.